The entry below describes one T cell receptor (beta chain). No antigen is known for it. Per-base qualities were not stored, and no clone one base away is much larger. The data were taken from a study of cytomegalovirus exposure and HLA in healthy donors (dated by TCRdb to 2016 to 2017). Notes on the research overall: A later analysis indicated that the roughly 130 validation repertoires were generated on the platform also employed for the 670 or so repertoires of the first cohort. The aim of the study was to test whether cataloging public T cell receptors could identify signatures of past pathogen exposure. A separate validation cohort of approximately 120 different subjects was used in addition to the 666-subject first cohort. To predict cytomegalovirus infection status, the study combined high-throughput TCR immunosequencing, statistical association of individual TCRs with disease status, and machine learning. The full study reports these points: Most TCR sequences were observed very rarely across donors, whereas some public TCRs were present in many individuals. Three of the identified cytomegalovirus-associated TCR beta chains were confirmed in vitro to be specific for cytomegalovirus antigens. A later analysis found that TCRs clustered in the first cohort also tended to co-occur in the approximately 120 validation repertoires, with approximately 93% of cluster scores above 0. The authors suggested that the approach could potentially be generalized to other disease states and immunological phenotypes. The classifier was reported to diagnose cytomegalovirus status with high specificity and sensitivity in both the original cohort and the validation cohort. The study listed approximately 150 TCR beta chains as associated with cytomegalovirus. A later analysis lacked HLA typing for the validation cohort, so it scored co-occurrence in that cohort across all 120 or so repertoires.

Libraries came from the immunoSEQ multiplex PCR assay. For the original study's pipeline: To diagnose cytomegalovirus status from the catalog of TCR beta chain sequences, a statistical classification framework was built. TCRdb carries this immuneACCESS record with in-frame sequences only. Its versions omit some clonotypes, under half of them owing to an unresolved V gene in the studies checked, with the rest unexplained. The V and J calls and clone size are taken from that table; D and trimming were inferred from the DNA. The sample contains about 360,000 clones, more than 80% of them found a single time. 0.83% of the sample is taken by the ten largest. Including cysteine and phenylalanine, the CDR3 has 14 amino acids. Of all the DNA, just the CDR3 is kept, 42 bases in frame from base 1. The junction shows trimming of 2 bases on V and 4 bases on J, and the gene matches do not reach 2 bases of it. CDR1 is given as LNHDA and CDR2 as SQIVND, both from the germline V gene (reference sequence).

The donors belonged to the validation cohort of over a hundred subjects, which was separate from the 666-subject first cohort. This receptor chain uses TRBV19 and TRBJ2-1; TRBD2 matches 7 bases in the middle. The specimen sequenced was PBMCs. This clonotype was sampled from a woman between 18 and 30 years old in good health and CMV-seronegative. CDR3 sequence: CASSISSGYNEQFF. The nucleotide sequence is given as TGTGCCAGTAGTATATCTAGCGGATACAATGAGCAGTTCTTC.